This T cell receptor beta chain was sequenced in a study of cytomegalovirus exposure and HLA in healthy donors. Looking at the study overall: Across a few hundred genotyped donors, about 80% landed in the Caucasian-associated ancestry cluster.

Study-wide results and limits: In vitro work confirmed that a few CMV-associated chains recognize CMV antigens.

This clone was detected only once. Its specificity is unknown. The ends were cut back, 5 bases at V and 0 bases at J, with 11 bases in the middle. The germline V gene has CDR1 SNHLY and CDR2 FYNNEI. The CDR3 consists of 15 residues. The PCR ran on 60 Vbeta and 13 Jbeta primers. Assay used: immunoSEQ multiplex PCR; TCRdb lists only in-frame clones, some missing. The sample lists about 130,000 clones, around 77% occurring once. Material for sequencing was PBMCs. The rearrangement links TRBV2 to TRBJ1-5, with D unclear. This sequence originates from a man aged 30 to 45 in good health and CMV-seronegative. This chain's CDR3 is CASSSEGYSNQPQHF. CDR3 nucleotide sequence: TGTGCCAGCAGTTCGGAGGGTTATAGCAATCAGCCCCAGCATTTT.